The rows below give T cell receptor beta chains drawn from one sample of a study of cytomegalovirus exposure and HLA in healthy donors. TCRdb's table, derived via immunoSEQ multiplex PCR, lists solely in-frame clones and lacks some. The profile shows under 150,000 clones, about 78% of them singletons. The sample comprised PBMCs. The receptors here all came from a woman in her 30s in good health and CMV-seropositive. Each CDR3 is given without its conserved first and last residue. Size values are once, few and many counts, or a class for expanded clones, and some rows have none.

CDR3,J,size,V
ASTGTGAGGEQF,TRBJ2-1,few,TRBV10-1
ASRAGTSGSSYEQY,TRBJ2-7,.,TRBV6-6
ASSLEGGVYEQY,TRBJ2-7,.,TRBV5-4
AWAPGRGNEQF,TRBJ2-1,.,TRBV30
ASTITTSGGAYEQY,TRBJ2-7,.,TRBV19
ASSQEILQTQY,TRBJ2-5,few,TRBV14
AWSEGHRETQY,TRBJ2-5,.,TRBV30
ASSLTENTEAF,TRBJ1-1,once,TRBV6-6
ASSLGEEVPEAF,TRBJ1-1,.,TRBV6-5
ASSQGEQETQY,TRBJ2-5,.,TRBV11-3
ASSLAGGTGSGSFPY,TRBJ2-3,.,TRBV7-9
ASSADENEKLF,TRBJ1-4,.,TRBV5-1
ASTRDRVNINQPQH,TRBJ1-5,.,TRBV7-8
ASSQGTGGGGQPQH,TRBJ1-5,.,TRBV4-1
ATTSRGGIDTQY,TRBJ2-3,.,TRBV15
AWSVKAGGVGELF,TRBJ2-2,.,TRBV30
ASSFDSYEQY,.,.,TRBV7-9
ASSERGQGNQPQH,TRBJ1-5,.,TRBV6-1
ASSVYLEGEHEQY,TRBJ2-7,.,TRBV9
ASSVADRAYNEQF,TRBJ2-1,once,TRBV9
ASTWGGQPQH,TRBJ1-5,.,TRBV28
AGRQGATGELF,TRBJ2-2,.,TRBV6-1
ASALGGSYQETQY,TRBJ2-5,.,TRBV19
ASSQPPGQGNEQY,TRBJ2-7,.,TRBV27
ATPGQQNTEAF,TRBJ1-1,.,TRBV6-1
ASSRANEKLF,TRBJ1-4,few,TRBV14
ASSFSDSFSNQPQH,TRBJ1-5,.,TRBV18
ASSQGPPGQPQH,TRBJ1-5,.,TRBV4-1
ASTRDEQF,TRBJ2-1,.,TRBV21-1
ASSDPGLST,TRBJ1-2,.,TRBV9
ASSLSGDGTEAF,TRBJ1-1,.,TRBV5-1
ASSTSRGVDNEQF,TRBJ2-1,.,TRBV11-3
ASSQVHSDSPLH,TRBJ1-6,.,TRBV4-1
AWSVWASGGLSETQY,TRBJ2-5,.,TRBV30
SARGIGEQF,TRBJ2-1,.,TRBV20-1
ASSTTSGQETQY,TRBJ2-5,.,TRBV5-1
ASSGTGVQPQH,TRBJ1-5,.,TRBV19
ASNAGTANMNTEAF,TRBJ1-1,.,TRBV2
AWSGGLQETQY,TRBJ2-5,.,TRBV30
ASGGTGKTEAF,TRBJ1-1,once,TRBV6-5
ASSLDRLQENSNQPQH,TRBJ1-5,.,TRBV11-2
ASSQVTSGTFQETQY,TRBJ2-5,.,TRBV4-1
ASSLQGANGYT,TRBJ1-2,.,TRBV7-6
ATSRDLSGGTDTQY,TRBJ2-3,.,TRBV15
AVRSGTGSQPQH,TRBJ1-5,few,TRBV10-3
ASRKGLGGDTQY,TRBJ2-3,few,TRBV25-1
SVEVGGGRGETQY,TRBJ2-5,.,TRBV29-1
ASSYPDNNYGYT,TRBJ1-2,.,TRBV6-6
ASSLGRGNTEAF,TRBJ1-1,.,TRBV11-2
SVGIGGSNQPQH,TRBJ1-5,.,TRBV29-1
AISDFLNTIY,TRBJ1-3,.,TRBV10-3
ASSPVGLAGARNSYNEQF,TRBJ2-1,.,TRBV5-1
ASSEQRGGTDTQY,TRBJ2-3,.,TRBV10-2